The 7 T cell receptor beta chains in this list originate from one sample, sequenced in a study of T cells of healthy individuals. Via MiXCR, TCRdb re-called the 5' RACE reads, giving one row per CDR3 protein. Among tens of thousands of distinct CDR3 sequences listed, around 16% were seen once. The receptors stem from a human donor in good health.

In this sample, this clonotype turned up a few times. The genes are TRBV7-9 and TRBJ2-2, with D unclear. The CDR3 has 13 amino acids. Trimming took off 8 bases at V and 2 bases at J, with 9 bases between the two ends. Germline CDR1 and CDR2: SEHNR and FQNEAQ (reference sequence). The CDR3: CASEDTNTGELFF. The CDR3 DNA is TGTGCCAGCGAGGATACCAACACCGGGGAGCTGTTTTTT.

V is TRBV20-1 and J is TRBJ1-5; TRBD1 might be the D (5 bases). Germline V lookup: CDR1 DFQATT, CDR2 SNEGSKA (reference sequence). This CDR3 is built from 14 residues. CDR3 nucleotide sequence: TGCAGGAACAGGTATGGGGTTCTCAATCAGCCCCAGCATTTT. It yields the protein CRNRYGVLNQPQHF.

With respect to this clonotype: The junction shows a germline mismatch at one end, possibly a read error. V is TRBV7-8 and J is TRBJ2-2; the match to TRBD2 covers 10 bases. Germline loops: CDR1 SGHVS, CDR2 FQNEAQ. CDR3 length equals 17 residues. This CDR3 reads CASSLAVLAGATEELFF. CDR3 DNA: TGTGCCAGCAGCTTAGCGGTCCTAGCGGGAGCCACCGAGGAGCTGTTTTTT.

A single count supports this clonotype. CDR3 residues: CASSFGLAITYEQYF. The CDR3 DNA sequence: TGTGCCAGTAGTTTTGGACTAGCGATCACCTACGAGCAGTACTTC. This sequence joins TRBV19 and TRBJ2-7; 9 bases map to TRBD2. Unmatched junction bases numbered 7, after V lost 5 bases and J lost 2 bases. Germline values: CDR1 LNHDA, CDR2 SQIVND (reference sequence). CDR3 length: 15 residues.

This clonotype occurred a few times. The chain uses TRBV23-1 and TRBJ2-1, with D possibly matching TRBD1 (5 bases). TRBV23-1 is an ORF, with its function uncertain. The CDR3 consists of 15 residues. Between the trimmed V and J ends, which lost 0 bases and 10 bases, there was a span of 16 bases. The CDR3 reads CASSQSMADRTEQFF. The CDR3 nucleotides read TGCGCCAGCAGTCAATCGATGGCGGACCGGACAGAGCAGTTCTTC.

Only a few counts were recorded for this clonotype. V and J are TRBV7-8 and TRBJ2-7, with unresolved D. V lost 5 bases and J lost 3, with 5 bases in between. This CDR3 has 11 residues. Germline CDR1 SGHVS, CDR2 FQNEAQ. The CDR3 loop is CASSTSYEQYF. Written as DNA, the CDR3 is TGTGCCAGCAGCACCAGCTACGAGCAGTACTTC.

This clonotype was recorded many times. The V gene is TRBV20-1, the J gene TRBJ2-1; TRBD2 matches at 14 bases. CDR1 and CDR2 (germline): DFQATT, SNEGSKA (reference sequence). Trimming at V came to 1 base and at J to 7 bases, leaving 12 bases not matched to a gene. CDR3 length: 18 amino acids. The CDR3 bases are TGCAGTGCTAGAGGACTAGCGGGGGGGTATTGGTCGGGGAATGAGCAGTTCTTC. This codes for CSARGLAGGYWSGNEQFF.